The source of this T cell receptor (beta chain) is a study of blood T cell repertoires in COVID-19. Study-wide context: Samples taken during acute and convalescent COVID-19 were collected in the United States, Italy and Spain. PBMCs, B-cell-depleted T cells, or T cells provided the cDNA or gDNA that made up the material.

TCRdb's copy holds only in-frame clones and misses some; the assay was immunoSEQ multiplex PCR. The sample lists about 220,000 clones, 65% to 85% occurring once. The CDR3 contains 14 residues. V lost 8 bases and J lost 5; bases outside the gene matches: 8. Germline CDR1 and CDR2: LNHDA and SQIVND (reference sequence). The clonotype originates from a woman in her twenties or thirties who had recovered from COVID-19. The J gene is TRBJ2-1, the V gene TRBV19; 8 nucleotides align to TRBD2. The sequenced sample consisted of peripheral blood. DNA for the CDR3: TGTGCCAGTCTTTCGACTAGCGAACACAATGAGCAGTTCTTC. Protein: CASLSTSEHNEQFF.